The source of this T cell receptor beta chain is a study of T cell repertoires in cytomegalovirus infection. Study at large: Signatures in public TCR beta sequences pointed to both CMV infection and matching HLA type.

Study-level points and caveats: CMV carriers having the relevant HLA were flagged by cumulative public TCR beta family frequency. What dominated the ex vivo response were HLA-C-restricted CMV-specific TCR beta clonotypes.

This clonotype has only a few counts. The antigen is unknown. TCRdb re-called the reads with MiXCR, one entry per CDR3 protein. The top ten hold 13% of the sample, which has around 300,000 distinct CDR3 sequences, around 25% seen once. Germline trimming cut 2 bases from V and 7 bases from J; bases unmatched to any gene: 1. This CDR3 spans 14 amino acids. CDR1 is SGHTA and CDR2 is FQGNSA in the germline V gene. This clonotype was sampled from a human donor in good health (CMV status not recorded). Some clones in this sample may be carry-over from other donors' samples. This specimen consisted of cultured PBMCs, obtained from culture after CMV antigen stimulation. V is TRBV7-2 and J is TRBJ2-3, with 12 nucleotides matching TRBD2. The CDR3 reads CASSLRTSGNTQYF. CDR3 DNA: TGTGCCAGCAGCTTAAGGACTAGCGGGAATACGCAGTATTTT.